This T cell receptor beta chain emerged from a study of early T cells in non-severe SARS-CoV-2 infection. Study details: Sequencing targeted bulk RNA from unsorted whole blood, leaving chains unpaired. Study-wide points: Anti-spike CD8 responses were favored by VDJdb matching, which missed private and CD4 specificities.

Individual cDNA molecules were tagged with unique molecular identifiers. TCRdb fed the 5' RACE reads into MiXCR, producing one record per CDR3 protein. The sample lists 55,000 or so distinct CDR3 sequences; approximately 12% were seen once. Germline V gives CDR1 SGDLS, CDR2 YYNGEE. This CDR3 contains 17 residues. Losses at the gene ends were 0 bases for V and 4 bases for J; bases not matched to a gene: 9. For this clonotype: Its cognate antigen is unknown.

The sequence was collected from an adult who was a healthcare worker with PCR-confirmed SARS-CoV-2 infection or an uninfected control (not recorded which). The sample consisted of whole blood. The gene calls are TRBV9 and TRBJ2-5, with 10 positions matching TRBD2. CDR3 in amino acids: CASSVDASGGQGETQYF. The CDR3 nucleotides are TGTGCCAGCAGCGTAGACGCTAGCGGGGGCCAGGGAGAGACCCAGTACTTC.